A single sample gave rise to the 7 T cell receptor beta chains below, sequenced in a study of T cells in localized non-small cell lung cancer. Some clones are missing from TCRdb's copy, which holds only in-frame ones; the method was immunoSEQ multiplex PCR. The sample contains roughly 30,000 clones, roughly 90% of which appear only once. The source was peripheral blood, collected before any cancer treatment. The receptors stem from a woman aged 35 to 70 with stage I lung adenocarcinoma.

The CDR3 protein is CASSLQGGYNSPLHF. In DNA form, the CDR3 reads TGTGCCAGCAGCTTACAAGGGGGGTATAATTCACCCCTCCACTTT. The chain has TRBV7-2 and TRBJ1-6; D possibly corresponds to TRBD1 (6 bases). Germline V gene lookup returns CDR1 SGHTA and CDR2 FQGNSA. Trimming took 2 bases from V and 4 from J, leaving 9 bases between them. This CDR3 is built from 15 residues.

This clone appeared a single time. The J gene is TRBJ2-1, the V gene TRBV5-1, with 11 positions matching TRBD2. V shed 1 base and J 8 bases; nucleotides not matched to a gene: 8. The CDR3 contains 16 residues. The V gene's germline CDR1 is SGHRS and CDR2 YFSETQ. The CDR3 spells CASSLTSGGESHEQFF. The CDR3 DNA is TGCGCCAGCAGCTTGACTAGCGGGGGTGAGTCGCATGAGCAGTTCTTC.

The chain recombines TRBV6-1 with TRBJ2-1; D not certain. V lost 5 bases and J lost 6, with 8 bases in between. CDR1 is MNHNS, CDR2 SASEGT, per germline. The CDR3 sequence is 12 residues long. The CDR3 nucleotides are TGTGCCAGCAGTAGGTACAGCAATGAGCAGTTCTTC. Translated: CASSRYSNEQFF.

This clone came up once. The V and J genes are TRBV5-4 and TRBJ2-5, with D tentatively TRBD1 (5 bases). The CDR3 has 17 residues. The germline V gene encodes CDR1 SGHNT and CDR2 YYREEE (reference sequence). The V end lost 1 base, the J end lost 2 bases, and 18 bases lay between the germline ends. The DNA of the CDR3 is TGTGCCAGCAGCTTGCCCCCTCCGACAGATTCTCAAGAGACCCAGTACTTC. Protein: CASSLPPPTDSQETQYF.

Comment on this clone: One junction end does not reproduce the germline sequence, and a read error may be involved. V is TRBV18 and J is TRBJ2-1; the D gene could be TRBD1 or TRBD2 (5 bases each). CDR3 length: 14 residues. CDR1 KGHSH and CDR2 LQKENI come from the germline V gene. CDR3 region: CASSPRLGPNEQFF. In DNA form, the CDR3 reads TGTGCCAGCTCGCCACGACTGGGACCCAATGAGCAGTTCTTC.

This clone was observed a few times. CDR3 in amino acids: CASTMTSGGDNEQFF. In DNA form, the CDR3 reads TGTGCCAGCACCATGACTAGCGGGGGAGACAATGAGCAGTTCTTC. J is TRBJ2-1 and V is TRBV6-5; 12 nucleotides align to TRBD2. The germline gives CDR1 MNHEY, CDR2 SVGAGI. This CDR3 contains 15 residues. The V gene end was trimmed by 7 bases and the J gene end by 5 bases; junction bases not matched to a gene: 6.

The chain has TRBV4-3 and TRBJ2-5; TRBD1 agrees at 9 bases. Losses at the gene ends were 2 bases for V and 4 bases for J; bases not matched to a gene: 11. Germline assignment: CDR1 LGHNA and CDR2 YSLEER. This CDR3 contains 17 residues. The CDR3 sequence: CASSQNPPGQGAETQYF. CDR3 bases: TGCGCCAGCAGCCAAAACCCCCCGGGACAGGGCGCAGAGACCCAGTACTTC.